Shown below are 28 T cell receptor beta chains from a single sample sequenced in a study of beta chain features in type 1 diabetes. Reverse transcribing all isolated RNA meant expressed TCRB transcripts were sequenced. Profiling relied on immunoSEQ multiplex PCR, and the TCRdb table lists in-frame clones only, not all of them. The sample contains 200,000 to 250,000 clones, roughly a tenth of which appear only once. Sequencing used central memory CD4+ T cells from blood. These receptor sequences come from a man aged 18 to 30 in good health.

This clone has just a few counts. V and J are TRBV30 and TRBJ1-2; D is perhaps TRBD1 (6 bases). Trimming took off 0 bases at V and 8 bases at J, with 10 bases between the two ends. Germline loops: CDR1 GTSNPN, CDR2 SVGIG (reference sequence). The CDR3 length is 12 residues. As DNA, the CDR3 is TGTGCCTGGAGTGTTGGGGGCGGCGGCTACACCTTC. Encoded protein: CAWSVGGGGYTF.

This clone was recorded a few times. This sequence joins TRBV7-9 and TRBJ2-3, with D maybe TRBD1 (6 bases). The CDR3 totals 15 residues. CDR1 is SEHNR, CDR2 FQNEAQ, per germline (reference sequence). V was pared by 4 bases and J by 0 bases, with 11 bases between. The CDR3 here is CASSYGQISTDTQYF. The CDR3, as DNA: TGTGCCAGCAGCTACGGACAGATAAGCACAGATACGCAGTATTTT.

This clone has ten or more counts. This chain uses TRBV4-1 with TRBJ2-3; D is perhaps TRBD1 (8 bases). This CDR3 is built from 20 residues. Germline V CDR1 and CDR2: MGHRA, YSYEKL. V dropped 0 bases and J dropped 1 base, with 23 bases sitting between them. CDR3 sequence: CASSQDSGGFAGEGTDTQYF. For the CDR3, the DNA is TGCGCCAGCAGCCAAGATTCAGGGGGCTTCGCGGGAGAGGGCACAGATACGCAGTATTTT.

This clone was observed a handful of times. The chain combines TRBV20-1 with TRBJ2-7; D may be TRBD2 (5 bases). Between the trimmed V and J ends, which lost 7 bases and 2 bases, there was a span of 9 bases. This CDR3 spans 11 amino acids. In germline, CDR1 is DFQATT, CDR2 SNEGSKA (reference sequence). Here the CDR3 DNA reads TGCAGTGGGAGGACCGCCTACGAGCAGTACTTC. It codes for CSGRTAYEQYF.

The rearrangement joins TRBV6-5 to TRBJ1-2, with unresolved D. Trimming took off 2 bases at V and 0 bases at J, with 10 bases between the two ends. CDR3 size: 15 residues. Germline V gene data show CDR1 as MNHEY and CDR2 as SVGAGI. The CDR3 loop reads CASSYRNAANYGYTF. The CDR3 coding sequence is TGTGCCAGCAGTTACAGGAACGCCGCTAACTATGGCTACACCTTC.

This chain links TRBV7-2 with TRBJ1-5; D perhaps matches TRBD1 (5 bases). Per the germline V gene, CDR1 is SGHTA and CDR2 is FQGNSA. V was shortened by 7 bases and J by 4 bases, with 17 bases between the two germline ends. This CDR3 spans 15 amino acids. The CDR3 loop is CASNRGGWENQPQHF. CDR3 DNA sequence: TGTGCCAGCAACCGCGGGGGATGGGAAAATCAGCCCCAGCATTTT.

This clone occurred a few times. The rearrangement joins TRBV12-5 to TRBJ1-1; D not certain. V was pared by 1 base and J by 5 bases, with 8 bases between. CDR3 length: 13 residues. Looked up from germline, CDR1 is LGHNT and CDR2 is FRNRAP. The DNA for the CDR3 is TGTGCTAGTGGTTTGGAACCCGGGACTGAAGCTTTCTTT. As protein: CASGLEPGTEAFF. Full variable domain (remainder filled in from reference TRBV12-5 and TRBJ1-1): DARVTQTPRHKVTEMGQEVTMRCQPILGHNTVFWYRQTMMQGLELLAYFRNRAPLDDSGMPKDRFSAEMPDATLATLKIQPSEPRDSAVYFCASGLEPGTEAFFGQGTRLTVV.

This clone came up a few times. The chain's CDR3 is CASSLALAGDYMEQYF. As DNA, the CDR3 is TGTGCCAGCAGCTTAGCGCTTGCAGGGGACTACATGGAGCAGTACTTC. The chain carries TRBV7-2 and TRBJ2-7, with a tentative D call TRBD2 (7 bases). Trimming left V 0 bases short and J 7 bases short, with 19 bases between. The CDR3 runs to 16 residues. In germline, CDR1 is SGHTA, CDR2 FQGNSA.

This clone was found a few times. For the CDR3, the DNA is TGTGCCAGCAGATCTTACTACGAGCAGTACTTC. Residues: CASRSYYEQYF. The J gene is TRBJ2-7, the V gene TRBV6-5; D ambiguous. CDR3 length: 11 amino acids. The V end was cut by 6 bases, the J end by 3 bases, with 6 bases between. Germline V CDR1 and CDR2: MNHEY, SVGAGI.

Only a few counts were recorded for this clone. This chain connects TRBV6-5 to TRBJ2-7, with TRBD1 matching over 8 bases. Germline assignment: CDR1 MNHEY and CDR2 SVGAGI. The length of the CDR3 is 13 residues. V shed 2 bases, J shed 5 bases, and the junction held 2 bases outside the gene matches. This CDR3 is CASSYADRDEQYF. CDR3 bases: TGTGCCAGCAGTTACGCGGACAGGGACGAGCAGTACTTC.

This chain connects TRBV28 to TRBJ2-7, with unresolved D. Germline V gene sequence: CDR1 MDHEN, CDR2 SYDVKM. The ends were cut back, 6 bases at V and 2 bases at J, with 17 bases in the middle. The CDR3 totals 15 residues. The CDR3 DNA reads as TGTGCCAGCAGCCGGTTCAGAAGTCGTACCTACGAGCAGTACTTC. Translating it yields CASSRFRSRTYEQYF.

The rearrangement links TRBV4-2 to TRBJ1-4; D remains unclear. Trimming cost V 1 base and J 0 bases, with 9 bases left between them. The germline CDR1 and CDR2 sequences are LGHNA and YNFKEQ. The CDR3 runs to 16 residues. The CDR3 here is CASSQGHRATNEKLFF. DNA of the CDR3: TGTGCCAGCAGCCAAGGACACCGCGCAACTAATGAAAAACTGTTTTTT.

This clone was counted only a few times. This chain uses TRBV23-1 with TRBJ2-1; D unclear. TRBV23-1 falls under the ORF class, with uncertain function. The CDR3 runs to 13 residues. V gave up 6 bases and J gave up 2 bases, with 8 bases separating them. The CDR3 DNA is TGCGCCAGCAGCCCGGCCACCTACAATGAGCAGTTCTTC. It specifies CASSPATYNEQFF.

This chain uses TRBV5-1 with TRBJ1-1; 10 bases map to TRBD1. This CDR3 is built from 18 residues. V gave up 2 bases and J gave up 6 bases; unmatched junction bases: 16. The germline CDR1 and CDR2 sequences are SGHRS and YFSETQ. The CDR3: CASSLDRDRGLRKAEAFF. CDR3 coding DNA: TGCGCCAGCAGCTTAGACCGGGACAGGGGTCTTCGCAAGGCTGAAGCTTTCTTT.

Many counts were recorded for this clone. The rearrangement links TRBV4-3 to TRBJ2-7; a weak D match, TRBD1 (6 bases). Trimming removed 0 bases at V and 2 bases at J, with 8 bases between. Germline V gives CDR1 LGHNA, CDR2 YSLEER. The CDR3 contains 14 residues. CDR3 in amino acids: CASSQDRGPYEQYF. The CDR3 DNA sequence: TGCGCCAGCAGCCAAGACAGGGGACCCTACGAGCAGTACTTC.

CDR3 in DNA: TGTGCCAGCAGTTGGGAAGGGGCTGTAGAAAAACTGTTTTTT. Translated: CASSWEGAVEKLFF. This sequence joins TRBV2 and TRBJ1-4; D perhaps matches TRBD1 (5 bases). V lost 5 bases to trimming and J lost 8 bases, with 15 bases between them. Germline CDR1 SNHLY, CDR2 FYNNEI. The CDR3 sequence is 14 residues long. Looking up the rest from reference TRBV2 and TRBJ1-4 gives the full variable domain: EPEVTQTPSHQVTQMGQEVILRCVPISNHLYFYWYRQILGQKVEFLVSFYNNEISEKSEIFDDQFSVERPDGSNFTLKIRSTKLEDSAMYFCASSWEGAVEKLFFGSGTQLSVL.

The chain joins TRBV18 to TRBJ2-7; D uncertain. Germline V lookup: CDR1 KGHSH, CDR2 LQKENI. V dropped 0 bases and J dropped 3 bases, with 12 bases sitting between them. This CDR3 has 15 amino acids. The CDR3: CASSPPSRTDYEQYF. The CDR3, as DNA: TGTGCCAGCTCACCACCATCCAGGACGGACTACGAGCAGTACTTC.

CDR3 sequence: CASSPLAVLSTDTQYF. The CDR3 DNA sequence: TGTGCCAGCAGCCCCCTAGCGGTTCTAAGCACAGATACGCAGTATTTT. This chain joins TRBV7-8 and TRBJ2-3; 7 nucleotides align to TRBD2. CDR1 SGHVS and CDR2 FQNEAQ come from the germline V gene. CDR3 length: 16 amino acids. Unmatched junction bases numbered 8, after V lost 5 bases and J lost 0 bases. Using reference TRBV7-8 and TRBJ2-3 for the parts outside the CDR3, the full variable domain is GAGVSQSPRYKVAKRGQDVALRCDPISGHVSLFWYQQALGQGPEFLTYFQNEAQLDKSGLPSDRFFAERPEGSVSTLKIQRTQQEDSAVYLCASSPLAVLSTDTQYFGPGTRLTVL.

The chain is built from TRBV30 and TRBJ2-5; no clear D. This CDR3 comprises 12 residues. Trimming left V 6 bases short and J 1 base short, with 9 bases between. Germline CDR1 GTSNPN, CDR2 SVGIG (reference sequence). The DNA of the CDR3 is TGTGCCTGCCGAGAGTTCCAAGAGACCCAGTACTTC. Amino acids: CACREFQETQYF.

The table lists this clone with a few counts. CDR3 bases: TGTGCCAGCAGCTTAGCGCGGCGTAACAATGAGCAGTTCTTC. Translating it yields CASSLARRNNEQFF. V gene TRBV7-9 combines with J gene TRBJ2-1; unclear D gene. Germline assignment: CDR1 SEHNR and CDR2 FQNEAQ (reference sequence). There are 14 residues in the CDR3. V shed 0 bases and J shed 5 bases, with 8 bases lying between them.

This clone was detected a few times. V and J are TRBV5-4 and TRBJ2-5; 8 bases are a match to TRBD2. Germline V gene data show CDR1 as SGHNT and CDR2 as YYREEE (reference sequence). The CDR3 has 15 residues. The V and J ends lost 4 bases and 9 bases, in that order; junction bases with no gene match: 14. The CDR3: CASSTQLGTSQPQYF. CDR3 nucleotides: TGTGCCAGCAGCACGCAGCTCGGGACTAGTCAGCCCCAGTACTTC.

In its sample, this clone was seen many times. CDR3 sequence: CAGSPGDRTDTQYF. The CDR3 DNA follows: TGTGCCGGAAGCCCGGGGGACCGCACAGATACGCAGTATTTT. The rearrangement joins TRBV10-3 to TRBJ2-3; TRBD2 is a possible D gene (6 bases). This CDR3 comprises 14 residues. V lost 11 bases, J lost 1 base, and 16 bases lay in between. Germline lookup yields CDR1 ENHRY and CDR2 SYGVKD.

This clone showed up just a few times. The J gene is TRBJ2-3, the V gene TRBV5-1; 10 positions agree with TRBD2. Germline CDR1 is SGHRS and CDR2 is YFSETQ. V shed 9 bases and J 1 base; nucleotides not matched to a gene: 5. This CDR3 contains 14 residues. In DNA, the CDR3 is TGCGCCACCCAGCGGGAGGGAGGCACAGATACGCAGTATTTT. This gives the protein CATQREGGTDTQYF.

This sequence joins TRBV4-2 and TRBJ2-5, with a weak D call TRBD2 (6 bases). The V and J ends lost 0 bases and 9 bases respectively, with 17 bases between them. The CDR3 contains 15 residues. Germline lookup yields CDR1 LGHNA and CDR2 YNFKEQ. CDR3 region: CASSQDFGDLTAQYF. In DNA, the CDR3 is TGTGCCAGCAGCCAAGATTTCGGGGACTTAACAGCCCAGTACTTC.

Concerning this clone: This sequence is one base from a far larger clone and is likely a read error. The chain recombines TRBV5-6 with TRBJ2-5, with D perhaps TRBD1 (5 bases). Germline CDR1 reads SGHDT; CDR2 reads YYEEEE. The CDR3 runs to 14 residues. V was cut by 2 bases and J by 0 bases, with 8 bases left in between. The CDR3 is CASSLKGYQETQYF. As DNA, the CDR3 is TGTGCCAGCAGCTTAAAGGGGTACCAAGAGACCCAGTACTTC.

The chain couples TRBV29-1 to TRBJ2-7; a weak D match, TRBD1 (6 bases). There are 12 residues in the CDR3. Germline-derived CDR1 and CDR2 are SQVTM and ANQGSEA. V was cut by 7 bases and J by 2 bases, with 12 bases left in between. The CDR3 here is CSARTEAYEQYF. In DNA, the CDR3 is TGCAGCGCCCGGACAGAGGCCTACGAGCAGTACTTC.

Only a few counts were recorded for this clone. The chain is built from TRBV27 and TRBJ2-1; 7 positions match TRBD1. CDR3 length equals 15 residues. Trimming cost V 5 bases and J 7 bases; bases outside gene matches: 11. The germline CDR1 and CDR2 sequences are MNHEY and SMNVEV (reference sequence). Here the CDR3 reads CASSPTRGQRNEQFF. CDR3 bases: TGTGCCAGCAGTCCAACCCGGGGACAGAGAAATGAGCAGTTCTTC.

This clone was counted between two and nine times. The V gene is TRBV7-2, the J gene TRBJ2-5, with a tentative D call TRBD2 (6 bases). The CDR3 is made up of 13 amino acids. Trimming shortened V by 5 bases and J by 5 bases, and 12 bases separated the two germline ends. Per germline, CDR1 SGHTA and CDR2 FQGNSA. CDR3: CASSPEGGETQYF. The CDR3 DNA reads as TGTGCCAGCAGCCCGGAGGGAGGCGAGACCCAGTACTTC.